Following are 2 T cell receptor beta chains from one sample sequenced in a study of molecular identifiers for immune sequencing clone quantification. TCRdb re-analysed the PCR reads in MiXCR, keeping a single row per CDR3 protein. Of about half a million distinct CDR3 sequences listed, around 23% are singletons. Specimen: naive CD8+ T cells from blood, with Jurkat cell RNA spiked in. Subset in this sample: FACS-sorted CD8+CD4-CCR7+CD45RA+ naive T cells. The receptors originated from a human donor in good health. Some libraries in this study had Jurkat cell RNA spiked in.

The chain recombines TRBV24-1 with TRBJ2-3; D not resolved. In germline, CDR1 is KGHDR, CDR2 SFDVKD. The CDR3 extends over 14 amino acids. Trimming took 1 base from V and 5 from J, leaving 9 bases between them. This CDR3 is CATSDFADRDTQYF. The CDR3 region has the DNA TGTGCCACCAGTGATTTTGCCGATCGAGATACGCAGTATTTT.

The chain has TRBV7-9 and TRBJ1-4; maybe TRBD1 (5 bases). Deletions cut 6 bases from V and 7 bases from J, with 9 bases between. Germline V gene sequence: CDR1 SEHNR, CDR2 FQNEAQ (reference sequence). CDR3 length: 12 residues. For the CDR3, the DNA is TGTGCCAGCAGTTCAGGGAGTGAAAAACTGTTTTTT. The encoded protein is CASSSGSEKLFF.